Shown below are 12 T cell receptor beta chains from a single sample sequenced in a study of post-analysis software for immune sequencing data. Notes on the study in general: Roughly five TRBV segments appeared more often in patients than in controls, and TRBV5-6, TRBV5-1 and TRBV20-1 were among these.

Antigen specificity for these receptors is unknown. Tagging with unique molecular identifiers was a feature of the TCR beta cDNA libraries. TCRdb recomputed calls from the PCR reads with MiXCR, one row per CDR3 protein. The table lists 450,000 or so distinct CDR3 sequences, approximately 45% of them singletons, with about 12% in the top ten. The sequenced sample consisted of blood. Source of these receptors: a girl aged 5-17 years with multiple sclerosis.

Worth noting for this clonotype: Germline is not matched at one junction end, which may reflect a read error. This chain connects TRBV20-1 to TRBJ1-5; D perhaps matches TRBD1 (6 bases). The CDR3 totals 13 residues. Germline V CDR1 and CDR2: DFQATT, SNEGSKA (reference sequence). The CDR3 DNA reads as TGCAGTGCTAAGGACAGCCACAATCAGCTCCAGCATTTT. Translation: CSAKDSHNQLQHF.

The rearrangement joins TRBV27 to TRBJ2-7; D uncertain. Deletions cut 2 bases from V and 0 bases from J, with 14 bases between. Germline CDR1 reads MNHEY; CDR2 reads SMNVEV (reference sequence). The CDR3 loop spans 16 amino acids. The CDR3 region is CASSLEGGRSSYEQYF. Written as DNA, the CDR3 is TGTGCCAGCAGTTTAGAAGGCGGCAGGAGCTCCTACGAGCAGTACTTC.

The genes are TRBV29-1 and TRBJ1-1; 9 bases map to TRBD1. The trim removed 5 bases at V and 0 bases at J, leaving 10 bases unmatched. The CDR3 is 16 residues long. The germline gives CDR1 SQVTM, CDR2 ANQGSEA. The CDR3 region has the DNA TGCAGCGTTATCGATGGGACAGGGTATATGAACACTGAAGCTTTCTTT. Translated: CSVIDGTGYMNTEAFF.

This clonotype was counted between two and nine times. This chain joins TRBV27 and TRBJ2-1; a possible D gene is TRBD2 (5 bases). In germline, CDR1 is MNHEY, CDR2 SMNVEV (reference sequence). With 5 bases removed from V and 10 bases from J, the gap between germline ends came to 12 bases. This CDR3 has 12 residues. The CDR3 DNA sequence: TGTGCCAGCAGTCCGACCGGGGAGGAGCAGTTCTTC. Its protein is CASSPTGEEQFF.

This clonotype was detected only a few times. The rearrangement links TRBV25-1 to TRBJ1-5, with a possible D match to TRBD1 (5 bases). Trimming stripped 3 bases from V and 4 bases from J, with 19 bases between. The germline gives CDR1 MGHDK, CDR2 SYGVNS. CDR3 length: 17 amino acids. The CDR3 here is CASSDWDSPAQNQPQHF. In nucleotides, the CDR3 is TGTGCCAGCAGTGATTGGGACTCCCCTGCCCAAAATCAGCCCCAGCATTTT.

J is TRBJ1-2 and V is TRBV7-9; 9 nucleotides align to TRBD1. The germline V gene encodes CDR1 SEHNR and CDR2 FQNEAQ (reference sequence). After removal of 4 bases from V and 3 bases from J, the junction contained 9 bases not matched to a gene. This CDR3 contains 16 residues. The CDR3 bases are TGTGCCAGCAGCTCAGGAACAGGGGGCGCATACTATGGCTACACCTTC. Amino acid sequence: CASSSGTGGAYYGYTF.

The rearrangement uses TRBV7-3 and TRBJ2-7, with 7 bases that match TRBD1. Germline values: CDR1 SGHTA, CDR2 FQGTGA. The length of the CDR3 is 15 residues. V dropped 5 bases and J dropped 0; count of bases not matched to a gene: 7. The CDR3 bases are TGTGCCAGCAGCCCTCAGACAGGGATCTCCTACGAGCAGTACTTC. Translated, it gives CASSPQTGISYEQYF.

This chain joins TRBV29-1 and TRBJ2-7; D might be TRBD1 (6 bases). This CDR3 is built from 12 residues. The germline gives CDR1 SQVTM, CDR2 ANQGSEA. V was shortened by 7 bases and J by 3 bases, with 13 bases between the two germline ends. CDR3: CSARTEYYEQYF. CDR3 sequence (DNA): TGCAGCGCACGGACAGAATACTACGAGCAGTACTTC.

The rearrangement joins TRBV7-2 to TRBJ1-2; D is ambiguous. V lost 5 bases, J lost 3 bases, and 13 bases lay in between. Germline V gives CDR1 SGHTA, CDR2 FQGNSA. The CDR3 runs 14 residues. The CDR3 DNA reads as TGTGCCAGCAGCCCCGCCCGGGTAGACTATGGCTACACCTTC. Protein sequence: CASSPARVDYGYTF.

This clonotype was counted at least ten times. The chain has TRBV7-2 and TRBJ2-5, with 7 positions matching TRBD2. The CDR3 contains 15 residues. Trimming cost V 2 bases and J 5 bases; bases outside gene matches: 8. Germline V gene sequence: CDR1 SGHTA, CDR2 FQGNSA. In nucleotides, the CDR3 is TGTGCCAGCAGCTTAAGGCGGGAGTCGGTCGAGACCCAGTACTTC. Its protein is CASSLRRESVETQYF.

This clonotype came up a few times. The chain employs TRBV5-1 and TRBJ2-7; D possibly corresponds to TRBD2 (6 bases). The V end lost 4 bases, the J end lost 3 bases, and 17 bases lay between the germline ends. Per germline, CDR1 SGHRS and CDR2 YFSETQ. There are 15 residues in the CDR3. For the CDR3, the DNA is TGCGCCAGCAGCCCCGGACTCGGGGGAGGCTACGAGCAGTACTTC. Translated: CASSPGLGGGYEQYF.

The chain is built from TRBV4-1 and TRBJ2-2, with 12 bases aligning to TRBD1. The V and J ends lost 4 bases and 4 bases, in that order; junction bases with no gene match: 16. This CDR3 is 20 amino acids long. Germline CDR1 and CDR2: MGHRA and YSYEKL. The CDR3 region is CASSPVPGQGARVGTGELFF. CDR3 DNA: TGCGCCAGCAGCCCCGTCCCGGGACAGGGGGCTCGGGTTGGCACCGGGGAGCTGTTTTTT.